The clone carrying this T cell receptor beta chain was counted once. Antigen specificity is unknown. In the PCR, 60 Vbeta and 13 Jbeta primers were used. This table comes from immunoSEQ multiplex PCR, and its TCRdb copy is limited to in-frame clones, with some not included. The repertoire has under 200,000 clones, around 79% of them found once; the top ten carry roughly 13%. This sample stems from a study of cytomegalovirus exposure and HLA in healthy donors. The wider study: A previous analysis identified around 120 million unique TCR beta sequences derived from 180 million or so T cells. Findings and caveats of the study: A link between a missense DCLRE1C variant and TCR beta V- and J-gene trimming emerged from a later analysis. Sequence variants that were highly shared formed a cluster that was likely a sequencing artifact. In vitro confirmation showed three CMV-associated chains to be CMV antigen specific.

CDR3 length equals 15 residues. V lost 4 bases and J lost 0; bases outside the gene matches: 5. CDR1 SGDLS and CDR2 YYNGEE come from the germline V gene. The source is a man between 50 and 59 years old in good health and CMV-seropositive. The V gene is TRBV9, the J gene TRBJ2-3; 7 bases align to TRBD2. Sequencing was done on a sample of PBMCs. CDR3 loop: CASSRGGGSTDTQYF. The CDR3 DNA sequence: TGTGCCAGCAGCCGCGGCGGGGGTAGCACAGATACGCAGTATTTT. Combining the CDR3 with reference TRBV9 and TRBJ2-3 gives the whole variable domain DSGVTQTPKHLITATGQRVTLRCSPRSGDLSVYWYQQSLDQGLQFLIQYYNGEERAKGNILERFSAQQFPDLHSELNLSSLELGDSALYFCASSRGGGSTDTQYFGPGTRLTVL.